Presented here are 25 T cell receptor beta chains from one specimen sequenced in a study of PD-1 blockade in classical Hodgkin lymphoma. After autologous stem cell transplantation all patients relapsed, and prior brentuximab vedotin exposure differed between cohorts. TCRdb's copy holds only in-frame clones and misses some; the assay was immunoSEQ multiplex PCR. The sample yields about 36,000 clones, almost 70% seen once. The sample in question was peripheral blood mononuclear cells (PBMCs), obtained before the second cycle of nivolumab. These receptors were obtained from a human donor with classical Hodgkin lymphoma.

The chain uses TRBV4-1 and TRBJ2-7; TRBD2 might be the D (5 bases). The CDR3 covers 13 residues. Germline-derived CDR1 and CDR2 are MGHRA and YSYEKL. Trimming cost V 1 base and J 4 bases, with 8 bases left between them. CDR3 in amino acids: CASSQGPGYEQYF. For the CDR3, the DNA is TGCGCCAGCAGCCAAGGCCCGGGGTACGAGCAGTACTTC.

The CDR3 here is CASTRDRAIGNTIYF. The DNA for the CDR3 is TGTGCCAGTACCCGGGACAGGGCGATTGGAAACACCATATATTTT. The chain has TRBV19 and TRBJ1-3; 9 bases map to TRBD1. Trimming cost V 7 bases and J 3 bases; bases outside gene matches: 7. Germline V gives CDR1 LNHDA, CDR2 SQIVND (reference sequence). The CDR3 is 15 residues long.

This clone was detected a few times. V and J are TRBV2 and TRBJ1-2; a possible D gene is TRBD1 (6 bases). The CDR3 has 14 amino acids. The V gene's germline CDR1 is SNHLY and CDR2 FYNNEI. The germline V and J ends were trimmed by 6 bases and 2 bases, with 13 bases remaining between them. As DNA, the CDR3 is TGTGCCAGCAGACAACAGGGCCCCAACTATGGCTACACCTTC. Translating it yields CASRQQGPNYGYTF.

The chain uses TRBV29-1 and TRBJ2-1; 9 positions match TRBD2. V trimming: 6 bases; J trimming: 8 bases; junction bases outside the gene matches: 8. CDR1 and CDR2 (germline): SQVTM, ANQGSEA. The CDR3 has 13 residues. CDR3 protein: CSVIAGVYYEQFF. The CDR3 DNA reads TGCAGCGTGATAGCGGGAGTTTACTATGAGCAGTTCTTC.

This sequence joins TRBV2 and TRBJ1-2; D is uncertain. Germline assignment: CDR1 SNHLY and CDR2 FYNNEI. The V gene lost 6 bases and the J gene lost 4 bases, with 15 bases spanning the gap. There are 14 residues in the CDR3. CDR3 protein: CASSVNRATYGYTF. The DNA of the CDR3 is TGTGCCAGCAGCGTTAACCGGGCCACCTATGGCTACACCTTC.

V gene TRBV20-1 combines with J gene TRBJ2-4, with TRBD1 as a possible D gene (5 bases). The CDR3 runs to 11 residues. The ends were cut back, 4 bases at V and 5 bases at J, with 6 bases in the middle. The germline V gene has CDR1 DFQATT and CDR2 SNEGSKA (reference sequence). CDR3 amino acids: CSAKQENIQYF. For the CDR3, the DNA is TGCAGTGCTAAACAGGAAAACATTCAGTACTTC.

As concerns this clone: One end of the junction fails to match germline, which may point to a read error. CDR3: CASSESLAGAGVHF. The CDR3 DNA reads TGTGCCAGCAGTGAAAGTCTAGCGGGAGCAGGGGTGCACTTT. The chain recombines TRBV2 with TRBJ2-3; 10 bases fit TRBD2. The length of the CDR3 is 14 residues. CDR1 and CDR2 from the germline V gene are SNHLY and FYNNEI.

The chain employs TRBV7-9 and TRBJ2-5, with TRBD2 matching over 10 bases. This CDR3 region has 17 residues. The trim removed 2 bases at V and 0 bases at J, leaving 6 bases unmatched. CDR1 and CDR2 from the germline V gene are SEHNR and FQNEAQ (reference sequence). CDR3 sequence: CASSLSRLAGNQETQYF. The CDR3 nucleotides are TGTGCCAGCAGCTTATCCCGACTAGCGGGCAACCAAGAGACCCAGTACTTC. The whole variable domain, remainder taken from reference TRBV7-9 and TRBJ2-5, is DTGVSQNPRHKITKRGQNVTFRCDPISEHNRLYWYRQTLGQGPEFLTYFQNEAQLEKSRLLSDRFSAERPKGSFSTLEIQRTEQGDSAMYLCASSLSRLAGNQETQYFGPGTRLLVL.

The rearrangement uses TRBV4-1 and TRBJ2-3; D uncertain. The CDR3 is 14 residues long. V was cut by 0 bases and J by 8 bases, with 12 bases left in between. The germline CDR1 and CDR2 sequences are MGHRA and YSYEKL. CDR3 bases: TGCGCCAGCAGCCAAGATTTAGGGCTAGGTACGCAGTATTTT. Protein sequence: CASSQDLGLGTQYF.

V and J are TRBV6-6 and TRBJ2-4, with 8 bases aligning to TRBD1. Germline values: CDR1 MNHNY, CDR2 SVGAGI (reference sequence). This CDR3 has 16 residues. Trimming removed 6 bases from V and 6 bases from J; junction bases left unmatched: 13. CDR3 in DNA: TGTGCCAGCAGATCCCAAACCGGGACAGGACCAAACATTCAGTACTTC. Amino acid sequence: CASRSQTGTGPNIQYF.

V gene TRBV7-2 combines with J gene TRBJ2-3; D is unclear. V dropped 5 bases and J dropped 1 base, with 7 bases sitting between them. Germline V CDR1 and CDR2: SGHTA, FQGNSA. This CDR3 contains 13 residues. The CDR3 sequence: CASSVAGTDTQYF. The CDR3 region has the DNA TGTGCCAGCAGCGTGGCCGGCACAGATACGCAGTATTTT.

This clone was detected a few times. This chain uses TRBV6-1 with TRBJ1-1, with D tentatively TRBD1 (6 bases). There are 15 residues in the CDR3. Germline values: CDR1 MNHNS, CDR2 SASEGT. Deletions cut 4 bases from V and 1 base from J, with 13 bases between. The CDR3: CASSATQGTNTEAFF. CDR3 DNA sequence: TGTGCCAGCAGTGCGACACAGGGAACGAACACTGAAGCTTTCTTT.

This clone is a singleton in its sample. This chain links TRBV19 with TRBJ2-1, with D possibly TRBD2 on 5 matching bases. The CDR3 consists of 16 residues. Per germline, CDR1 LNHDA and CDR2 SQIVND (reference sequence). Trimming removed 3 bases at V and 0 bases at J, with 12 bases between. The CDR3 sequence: CASSITAGHSYNEQFF. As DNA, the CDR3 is TGTGCCAGTAGTATTACCGCGGGCCACTCCTACAATGAGCAGTTCTTC. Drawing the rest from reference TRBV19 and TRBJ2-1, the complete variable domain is DGGITQSPKYLFRKEGQNVTLSCEQNLNHDAMYWYRQDPGQGLRLIYYSQIVNDFQKGDIAEGYSVSREKKESFPLTVTSAQKNPTAFYLCASSITAGHSYNEQFFGPGTRLTVL.

CDR3 sequence: CATMTGGWGTDTQYF. CDR3 DNA: TGTGCCACCATGACAGGGGGCTGGGGCACAGATACGCAGTATTTT. The chain links TRBV6-6 to TRBJ2-3; 10 bases are shared with TRBD1. Looked up from germline, CDR1 is MNHNY and CDR2 is SVGAGI (reference sequence). J was trimmed by 1 base and V by 10 bases; bases with no gene match: 8. CDR3 size: 15 residues.

CDR3 sequence: CASSLVAGGHEKLFF. In nucleotides, the CDR3 is TGTGCCAGCAGCTTAGTGGCAGGGGGTCATGAAAAACTGTTTTTT. This rearrangement joins TRBV7-2 to TRBJ1-4, with TRBD1 identical over 7 bases. CDR1 is SGHTA and CDR2 is FQGNSA in the germline V gene. CDR3 length: 15 residues. V lost 1 base, J lost 6 bases, and 5 bases stayed unmatched.

The CDR3 reads CASSFTGTGTNQPQHF. The CDR3 nucleotides read TGTGCCAGCAGCTTTACCGGGACAGGAACAAATCAGCCCCAGCATTTT. The V gene is TRBV5-6, the J gene TRBJ1-5, with 8 bases aligning to TRBD1. This CDR3 spans 16 amino acids. Germline V gene sequence: CDR1 SGHDT, CDR2 YYEEEE. Trimming cost V 2 bases and J 4 bases; bases outside gene matches: 8.

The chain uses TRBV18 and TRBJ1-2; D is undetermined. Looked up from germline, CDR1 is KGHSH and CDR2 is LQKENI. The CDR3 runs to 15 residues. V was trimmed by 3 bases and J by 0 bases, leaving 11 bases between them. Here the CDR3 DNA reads TGTGCCAGCTCACCTATTGCAGGTTCTAACTATGGCTACACCTTC. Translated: CASSPIAGSNYGYTF.

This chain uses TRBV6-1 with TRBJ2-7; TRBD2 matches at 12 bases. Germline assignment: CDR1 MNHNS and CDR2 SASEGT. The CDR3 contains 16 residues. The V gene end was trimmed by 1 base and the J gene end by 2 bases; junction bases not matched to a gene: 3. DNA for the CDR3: TGTGCCAGCAGTGAAGGACTAGCGGGAGCCGCCTACGAGCAGTACTTC. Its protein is CASSEGLAGAAYEQYF.

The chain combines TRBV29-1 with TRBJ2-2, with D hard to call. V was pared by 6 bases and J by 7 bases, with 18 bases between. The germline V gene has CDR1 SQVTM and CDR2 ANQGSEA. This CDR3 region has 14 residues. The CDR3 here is CSVETNHIGGELFF. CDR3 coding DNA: TGCAGCGTAGAAACCAACCACATTGGCGGGGAGCTGTTTTTT.

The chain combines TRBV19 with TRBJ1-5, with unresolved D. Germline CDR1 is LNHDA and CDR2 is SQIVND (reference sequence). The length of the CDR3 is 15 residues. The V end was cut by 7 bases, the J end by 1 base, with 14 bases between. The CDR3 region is CASMEMGLSNQPQHF. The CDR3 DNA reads TGTGCCAGTATGGAGATGGGCCTCAGCAATCAGCCCCAGCATTTT.

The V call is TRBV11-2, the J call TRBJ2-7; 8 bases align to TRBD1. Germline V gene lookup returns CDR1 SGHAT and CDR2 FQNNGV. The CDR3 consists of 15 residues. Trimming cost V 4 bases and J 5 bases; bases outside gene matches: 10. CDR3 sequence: CASSSPDRVVNEQYF. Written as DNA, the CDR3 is TGTGCCAGCAGCTCCCCGGACAGGGTGGTCAACGAGCAGTACTTC.

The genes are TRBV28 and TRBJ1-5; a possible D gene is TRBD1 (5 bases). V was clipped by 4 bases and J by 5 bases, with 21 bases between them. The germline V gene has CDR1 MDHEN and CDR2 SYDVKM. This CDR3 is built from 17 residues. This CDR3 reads CASSSSGARPRDQPQHF. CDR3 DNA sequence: TGTGCCAGCAGTTCTTCTGGGGCGCGCCCCCGGGATCAGCCCCAGCATTTT.

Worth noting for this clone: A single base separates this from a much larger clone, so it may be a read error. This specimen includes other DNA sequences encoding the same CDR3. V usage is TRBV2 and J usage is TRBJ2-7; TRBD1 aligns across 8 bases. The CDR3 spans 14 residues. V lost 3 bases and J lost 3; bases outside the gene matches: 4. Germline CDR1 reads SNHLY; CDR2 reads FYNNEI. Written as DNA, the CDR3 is TGTGCCAGCAGTGACCAGGGGGCATTCTACGAGCAGTACTTC. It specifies CASSDQGAFYEQYF. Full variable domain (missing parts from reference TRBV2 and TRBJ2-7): EPEVTQTPSHQVTQMGQEVILRCVPISNHLYFYWYRQILGQKVEFLVSFYNNEISEKSEIFDDQFSVERPDGSNFTLKIRSTKLEDSAMYFCASSDQGAFYEQYFGPGTRLTVT.

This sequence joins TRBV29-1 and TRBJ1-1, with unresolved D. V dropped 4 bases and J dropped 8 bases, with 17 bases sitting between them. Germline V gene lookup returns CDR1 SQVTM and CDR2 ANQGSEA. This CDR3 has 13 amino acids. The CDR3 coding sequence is TGCAGCGTTGTGGTTCGGACCCTGGGGGAAGCTTTCTTT. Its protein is CSVVVRTLGEAFF.

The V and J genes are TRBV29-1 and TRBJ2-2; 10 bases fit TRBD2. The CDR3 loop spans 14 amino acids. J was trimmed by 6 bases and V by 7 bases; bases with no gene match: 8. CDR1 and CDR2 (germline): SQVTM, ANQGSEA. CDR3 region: CSAQLAGLPGELFF. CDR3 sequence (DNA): TGCAGCGCCCAACTAGCGGGACTACCCGGGGAGCTGTTTTTT.